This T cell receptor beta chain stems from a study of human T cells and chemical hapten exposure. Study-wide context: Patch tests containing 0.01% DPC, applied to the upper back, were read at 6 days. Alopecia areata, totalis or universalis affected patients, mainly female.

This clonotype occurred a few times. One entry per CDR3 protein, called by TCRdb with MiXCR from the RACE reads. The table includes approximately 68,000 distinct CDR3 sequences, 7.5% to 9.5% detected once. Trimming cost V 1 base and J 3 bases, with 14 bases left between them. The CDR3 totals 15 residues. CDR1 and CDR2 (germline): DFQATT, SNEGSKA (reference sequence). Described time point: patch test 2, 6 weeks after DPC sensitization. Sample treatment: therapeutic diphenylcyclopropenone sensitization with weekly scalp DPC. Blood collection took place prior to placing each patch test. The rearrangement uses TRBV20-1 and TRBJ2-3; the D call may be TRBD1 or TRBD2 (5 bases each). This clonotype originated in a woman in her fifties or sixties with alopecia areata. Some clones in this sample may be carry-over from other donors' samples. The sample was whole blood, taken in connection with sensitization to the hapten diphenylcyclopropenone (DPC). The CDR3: CSARVMGVETDTQYF. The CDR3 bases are TGCAGTGCTAGAGTCATGGGGGTCGAGACAGATACGCAGTATTTT.